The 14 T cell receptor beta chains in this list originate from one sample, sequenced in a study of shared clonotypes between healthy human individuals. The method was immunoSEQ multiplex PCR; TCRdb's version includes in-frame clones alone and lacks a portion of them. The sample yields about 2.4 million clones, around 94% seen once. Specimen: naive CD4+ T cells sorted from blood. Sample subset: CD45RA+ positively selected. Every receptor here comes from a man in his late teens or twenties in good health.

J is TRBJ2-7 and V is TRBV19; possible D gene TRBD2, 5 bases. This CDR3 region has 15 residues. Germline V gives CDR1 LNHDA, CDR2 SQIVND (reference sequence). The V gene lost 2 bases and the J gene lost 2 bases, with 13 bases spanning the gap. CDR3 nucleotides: TGTGCCAGTAGTATAAGGAGTATCGGGACCTACGAGCAGTACTTC. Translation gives CASSIRSIGTYEQYF.

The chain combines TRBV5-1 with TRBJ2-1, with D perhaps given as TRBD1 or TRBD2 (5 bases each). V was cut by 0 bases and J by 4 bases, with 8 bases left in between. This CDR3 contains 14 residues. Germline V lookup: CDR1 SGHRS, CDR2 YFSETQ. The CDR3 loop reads CASSLGDVYNEQFF. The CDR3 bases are TGCGCCAGCAGCTTGGGGGACGTTTACAATGAGCAGTTCTTC.

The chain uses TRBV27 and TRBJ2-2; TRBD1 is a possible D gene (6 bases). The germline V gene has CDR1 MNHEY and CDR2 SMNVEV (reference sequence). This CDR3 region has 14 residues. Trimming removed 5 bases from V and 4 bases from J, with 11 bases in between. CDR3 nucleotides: TGTGCCAGCAGTAGGGACACGATCACCGGGGAGCTGTTTTTT. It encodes CASSRDTITGELFF.

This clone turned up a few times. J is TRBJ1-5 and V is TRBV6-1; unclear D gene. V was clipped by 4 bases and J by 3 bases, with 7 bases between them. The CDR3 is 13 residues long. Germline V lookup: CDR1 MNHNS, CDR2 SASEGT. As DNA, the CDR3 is TGTGCCAGCAGTGTGAGGATCAATCAGCCCCAGCATTTT. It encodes CASSVRINQPQHF.

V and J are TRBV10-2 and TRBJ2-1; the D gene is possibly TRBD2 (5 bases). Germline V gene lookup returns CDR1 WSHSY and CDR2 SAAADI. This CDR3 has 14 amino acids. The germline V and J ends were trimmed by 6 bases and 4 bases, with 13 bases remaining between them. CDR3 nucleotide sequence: TGCGCCAGCAGATCATGGACTCTATACAATGAGCAGTTCTTC. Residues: CASRSWTLYNEQFF.

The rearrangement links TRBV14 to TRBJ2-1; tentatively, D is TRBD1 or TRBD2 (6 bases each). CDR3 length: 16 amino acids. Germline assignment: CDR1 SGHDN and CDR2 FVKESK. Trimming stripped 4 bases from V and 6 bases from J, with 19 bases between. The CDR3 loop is CASSPISGRGGNEQFF. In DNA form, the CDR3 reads TGTGCCAGCAGCCCCATTTCAGGCAGGGGAGGCAATGAGCAGTTCTTC.

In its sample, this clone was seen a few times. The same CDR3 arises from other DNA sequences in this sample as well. The CDR3 protein is CASSQGLSYGYTF. Here the CDR3 DNA reads TGCGCCAGCAGCCAGGGACTATCCTATGGCTACACCTTC. This sequence joins TRBV4-1 and TRBJ1-2; D is possibly TRBD1 (5 bases). Trimming took 3 bases from V and 4 from J, leaving 9 bases between them. The CDR3 has 13 amino acids. From germline, CDR1 is MGHRA and CDR2 YSYEKL.

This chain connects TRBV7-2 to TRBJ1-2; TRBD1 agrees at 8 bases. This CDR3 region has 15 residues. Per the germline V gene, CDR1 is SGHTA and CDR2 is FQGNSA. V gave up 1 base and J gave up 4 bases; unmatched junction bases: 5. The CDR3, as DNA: TGTGCCAGCAGCTTAGGGCCAGGGGGCAGCTATGGCTACACCTTC. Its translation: CASSLGPGGSYGYTF.

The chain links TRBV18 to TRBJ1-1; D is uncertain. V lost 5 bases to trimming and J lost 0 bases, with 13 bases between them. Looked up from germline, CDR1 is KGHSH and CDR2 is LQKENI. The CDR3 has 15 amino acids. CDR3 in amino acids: CASSASGDMNTEAFF. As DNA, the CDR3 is TGTGCCAGCTCAGCCTCCGGGGATATGAACACTGAAGCTTTCTTT.

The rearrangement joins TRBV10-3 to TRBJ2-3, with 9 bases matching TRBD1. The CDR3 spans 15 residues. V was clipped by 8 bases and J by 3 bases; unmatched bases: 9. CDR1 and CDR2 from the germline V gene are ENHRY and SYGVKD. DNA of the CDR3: TGTGCCATCGAACCGGGACAGGGCTCGACAGATACGCAGTATTTT. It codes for CAIEPGQGSTDTQYF.

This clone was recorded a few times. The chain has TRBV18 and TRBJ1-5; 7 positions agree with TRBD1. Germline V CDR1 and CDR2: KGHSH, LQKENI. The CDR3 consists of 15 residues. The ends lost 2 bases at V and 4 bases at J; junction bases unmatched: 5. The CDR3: CASSPSGTVNQPQHF. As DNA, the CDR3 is TGTGCCAGCTCACCATCCGGGACAGTGAATCAGCCCCAGCATTTT.

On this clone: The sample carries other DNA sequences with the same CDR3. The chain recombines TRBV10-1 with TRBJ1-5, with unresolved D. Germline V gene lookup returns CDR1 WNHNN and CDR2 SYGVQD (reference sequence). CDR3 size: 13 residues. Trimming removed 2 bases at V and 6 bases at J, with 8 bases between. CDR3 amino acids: CASSEGVGQPQHF. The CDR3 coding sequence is TGCGCCAGCAGTGAGGGGGTTGGTCAGCCCCAGCATTTT.

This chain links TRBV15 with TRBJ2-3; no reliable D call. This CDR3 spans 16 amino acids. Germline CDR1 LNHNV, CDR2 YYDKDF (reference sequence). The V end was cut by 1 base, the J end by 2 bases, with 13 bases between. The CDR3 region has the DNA TGTGCCACCAGCAGAGTTTCCCAGCCTCTCACAGATACGCAGTATTTT. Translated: CATSRVSQPLTDTQYF.

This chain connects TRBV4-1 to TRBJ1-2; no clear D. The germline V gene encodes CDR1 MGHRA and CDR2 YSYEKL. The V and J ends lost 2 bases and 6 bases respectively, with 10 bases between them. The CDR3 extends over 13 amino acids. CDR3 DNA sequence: TGCGCCAGCAGCCAACCAATTGGTGATGGCTACACCTTC. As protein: CASSQPIGDGYTF.